These T cell receptor beta chains were read from a single sample in a study of molecular identifiers for immune sequencing clone quantification. Each CDR3 protein is one row after TCRdb ran MiXCR on the PCR reads. The data show 600,000 to 650,000 distinct CDR3 sequences, 15% to 20% seen once. Sequencing used naive CD8+ T cells from blood, with Jurkat cell RNA spiked in. These receptors were obtained from a human donor in good health. Some libraries in this study had Jurkat cell RNA spiked in. Both conserved end residues are part of each CDR3. D genes are given only for firm matches. Size values are once, few and many counts, or a class for expanded clones, and some rows have none.

CASSLAEGVTDTQYF	TGTGCCAGCAGCCTGGCCGAGGGGGTCACAGATACGCAGTATTTT	15	TRBV7-9	TRBJ2-3	-	many
CASSKNGLAGKQTQYF	TGTGCCAGCAGCAAGAATGGCCTAGCGGGGAAGCAGACGCAGTATTTT	16	TRBV7-9	TRBJ2-3	TRBD2	many
CSVRGGQGSSYEQYF	TGCAGTGTTCGGGGCGGCCAGGGGAGCTCCTACGAGCAGTACTTC	15	TRBV20-1	TRBJ2-7	-	many
CSVRRENTEAFF	TGCAGCGTTCGGAGGGAGAACACTGAAGCTTTCTTT	12	TRBV29-1	TRBJ1-1	-	many
CASSPPMAHEQFF	TGTGCCAGCTCACCACCTATGGCCCATGAGCAGTTCTTC	13	TRBV18	TRBJ2-1	-	-
CSLGVNTEAFF	TGCAGTCTCGGAGTGAACACTGAAGCTTTCTTT	11	TRBV20-1	TRBJ1-1	-	many
CASSSGPTYEQYF	TGTGCCAGCAGCTCGGGGCCTACCTACGAGCAGTACTTC	13	TRBV7-2	TRBJ2-7	-	many
CASTRDLYTGELFF	TGTGCCAGCACGAGGGACTTATACACCGGGGAGCTGTTTTTT	14	TRBV27	TRBJ2-2	-	many
CASSGPDTYYGYTF	TGTGCCAGCAGTGGCCCCGACACCTACTATGGCTACACCTTC	14	TRBV25-1	TRBJ1-2	-	many
CASSPLPNYNEQFF	TGTGCCAGCAGCCCCCTCCCCAACTACAATGAGCAGTTCTTC	14	TRBV7-3	TRBJ2-1	-	few
CASSEATGGGQPQHF	TGTGCCAGCAGTGAAGCCACAGGGGGAGGTCAGCCCCAGCATTTT	15	TRBV2	TRBJ1-5	TRBD1	many
CASSDPTPTYEQYF	TGTGCCAGCAGCGATCCCACCCCCACCTACGAGCAGTACTTC	14	TRBV28	TRBJ2-7	-	many
CASSQGARDQFF	TGCGCCAGCAGCCAAGGGGCGCGGGACCAGTTCTTC	12	TRBV4-3	TRBJ2-1	-	few
CSVGVTSGSQETQYF	TGCAGCGTGGGCGTGACTAGCGGGAGTCAGGAGACCCAGTACTTC	15	TRBV29-1	TRBJ2-5	TRBD2	many
CASSYSTNRAYPNTGELFF	TGTGCCAGCAGTTACTCTACCAACAGGGCATACCCGAACACCGGGGAGCTGTTTTTT	19	TRBV6-5	TRBJ2-2	-	many
CSARDGFGSYDEQYF	TGCAGTGCTAGAGATGGTTTCGGGAGCTACGACGAGCAGTACTTC	15	TRBV20-1	TRBJ2-7	-	many
CASSLGGVQETQYF	TGTGCCAGCAGCTTAGGGGGAGTTCAAGAGACCCAGTACTTC	14	TRBV13	TRBJ2-5	-	many
CASALSGAGTQYF	TGTGCCAGTGCCCTTTCGGGGGCGGGGACGCAGTATTTT	13	TRBV19	TRBJ2-3	-	many
CASSQVAAQYNEQFF	TGCGCCAGCAGCCAAGTTGCGGCCCAATACAATGAGCAGTTCTTC	15	TRBV4-1	TRBJ2-1	-	once